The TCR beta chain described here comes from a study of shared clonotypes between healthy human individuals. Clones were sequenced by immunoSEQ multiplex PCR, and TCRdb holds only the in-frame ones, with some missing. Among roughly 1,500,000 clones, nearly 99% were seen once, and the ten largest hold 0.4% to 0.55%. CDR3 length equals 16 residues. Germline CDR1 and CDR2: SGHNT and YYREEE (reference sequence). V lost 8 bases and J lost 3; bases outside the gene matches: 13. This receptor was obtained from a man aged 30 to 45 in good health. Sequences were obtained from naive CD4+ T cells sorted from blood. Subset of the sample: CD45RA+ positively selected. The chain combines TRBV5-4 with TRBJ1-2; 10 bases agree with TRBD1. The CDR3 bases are TGTGCCAGTTTTAAAAGACAGGGGGCTGGTGACTATGGCTACACCTTC. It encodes CASFKRQGAGDYGYTF.